This passage covers 8 T cell receptor beta chains from one sample sequenced in a study of cytomegalovirus exposure and HLA in healthy donors. Researchers ran the PCR with 60 Vbeta and 13 Jbeta primers. Here immunoSEQ multiplex PCR was the method, and the copy in TCRdb shows in-frame clones only, minus some. The table includes some 91,000 clones, around 76% detected once. Material: PBMCs. Receptor source: a middle-aged man in good health and CMV-seropositive.

J is TRBJ1-1 and V is TRBV9, with D tentatively TRBD1 (6 bases). Germline V gene data show CDR1 as SGDLS and CDR2 as YYNGEE. V was pared by 0 bases and J by 4 bases, with 10 bases between. This CDR3 comprises 14 residues. DNA of the CDR3: TGTGCCAGCAGCGTAGGGGGCAGGGGCACTGAAGCTTTCTTT. Protein product: CASSVGGRGTEAFF.

V is TRBV6-5 and J is TRBJ2-7, with 10 bases matching TRBD2. Per germline, CDR1 MNHEY and CDR2 SVGAGI. With 6 bases clipped from V and 2 bases from J, the junction kept 7 bases outside the gene matches. The length of the CDR3 is 15 residues. The CDR3: CASRPRTSGPYEQYF. The DNA of the CDR3 is TGTGCCAGCAGGCCACGGACTAGCGGCCCCTACGAGCAGTACTTC.

The rearrangement links TRBV25-1 to TRBJ2-5; D is undetermined. CDR3 length: 12 residues. From germline, CDR1 is MGHDK and CDR2 SYGVNS. With 3 bases removed from V and 7 bases from J, the gap between germline ends came to 9 bases. The chain's CDR3 is CASSDSGRTQYF. CDR3 nucleotide sequence: TGTGCCAGCAGTGATTCCGGTAGGACCCAGTACTTC.

The CDR3 DNA reads TGCAGCGTAACCGGGACTAGCGGGAGAATGGATACGCAGTATTTT. Translation gives CSVTGTSGRMDTQYF. The chain uses TRBV29-1 and TRBJ2-3; 14 positions match TRBD2. V lost 6 bases and J lost 6; bases outside the gene matches: 8. The CDR3 consists of 15 residues. CDR1 is SQVTM and CDR2 is ANQGSEA in the germline V gene.

CDR3 residues: CAIRASGGAEQFF. CDR3 nucleotide sequence: TGTGCCATCAGGGCTAGCGGGGGCGCCGAGCAGTTCTTC. The chain couples TRBV10-3 to TRBJ2-1; 10 bases line up with TRBD2. V dropped 6 bases and J dropped 10; count of bases not matched to a gene: 6. The CDR3 length is 13 residues. Germline V CDR1 and CDR2: ENHRY, SYGVKD.

The chain has TRBV5-1 and TRBJ2-4; TRBD2 might be the D (6 bases). The CDR3 contains 14 residues. Looked up from germline, CDR1 is SGHRS and CDR2 is YFSETQ. Deletions cut 4 bases from V and 10 bases from J, with 18 bases between. CDR3 sequence: CASSQSGDLGIQYF. The CDR3 bases are TGCGCCAGCAGCCAATCGGGAGACTTGGGGATTCAGTACTTC.

This clone was seen only a few times. The rearrangement joins TRBV5-6 to TRBJ2-5; TRBD2 aligns across 12 bases. Trimming cost V 9 bases and J 4 bases; bases outside gene matches: 7. The germline CDR1 and CDR2 sequences are SGHDT and YYEEEE. The CDR3 has 14 residues. As DNA, the CDR3 is TGTGCCACCCTAGCGGGGGGGTCCCCAGAGACCCAGTACTTC. As protein: CATLAGGSPETQYF.

This clone was detected only once. The gene calls are TRBV5-1 and TRBJ1-5, with D maybe TRBD1 (6 bases). CDR3 length equals 15 residues. Looked up from germline, CDR1 is SGHRS and CDR2 is YFSETQ. Trimming took 0 bases from V and 6 from J, leaving 13 bases between them. For the CDR3, the DNA is TGCGCCAGCAGCTTGGAAGGGACATTTGGTCAGCCCCAGCATTTT. Encoded protein: CASSLEGTFGQPQHF.